These T cell receptor beta chains were read from a single sample in a study of T cell responses to AZD1222 COVID-19 vaccine. Only in-frame clones appear in the TCRdb table, and some are missing; sequencing was by immunoSEQ multiplex PCR. The table shows 140,000 to 150,000 clones, with around nine tenths occurring only once. Specimen: peripheral blood, collected 28 days after the second AZD1222 dose. The receptors were sampled from an adult who received the AZD1222 COVID-19 vaccine. The CDR3 runs from the conserved cysteine through the conserved F or W. The order of the fields is D gene, J gene, V gene, clone size, CDR3 DNA, CDR3 protein. D genes are given only for firm matches. Size values are once, few and many counts, or a class for expanded clones, and some rows have none.

TRBD2 TRBJ2-1 TRBV4-3 - TGCGCCAGCAGCCAGGGACTAGCGGGGGACTACAATGAGCAGTTCTTC CASSQGLAGDYNEQFF
- TRBJ1-3 TRBV6-1 - TGTGCCAGCAGTGAAGGGGGGTACCCTGGAAACACCATATATTTT CASSEGGYPGNTIYF
TRBD1 TRBJ1-2 TRBV14 - TGTGCCAGCAGCCTACGACAGGGGGTAAATGGCTACACCTTC CASSLRQGVNGYTF
TRBD2 TRBJ2-1 TRBV28 - TGTGCCAGCAGCCTGGTAGCGGGAGGGCCCCGAGAGCAGTTCTTC CASSLVAGGPREQFF
- TRBJ1-1 TRBV7-9 - TGTGCCAGCAGCTTAGACGGCGGGAATGAAGCTTTCTTT CASSLDGGNEAFF
- TRBJ1-4 TRBV18 - TGTGCCAGCTCAGCGTCAGGGTCGGCTAATGAAAAACTGTTTTTT CASSASGSANEKLFF
TRBD2 TRBJ2-5 TRBV7-9 - TGTGCCAGCAGGGGACTAGAAGAGACCCAGTACTTC CASRGLEETQYF
TRBD2 TRBJ2-5 TRBV24-1 - TGTGCCACCAGTGATCCCACTAGCGGGGTACAAGAGACCCAGTACTTC CATSDPTSGVQETQYF
- TRBJ2-1 TRBV5-8 - TGTGCCAGCAGCCCGGGGGTGGACGCCAATGAGCAGTTCTTC CASSPGVDANEQFF
- TRBJ1-4 TRBV6-6 - TGTGCCAGCAGCGATGTGGACCTTAATGAAAAACTGTTTTTT CASSDVDLNEKLFF
- TRBJ2-2 TRBV7-8 - TGTGCCAGCAGCTCCTACAGGGCCGGGGAGCTGTTTTTT CASSSYRAGELFF
- TRBJ2-2 TRBV2 - TGTGCCAGCAGTGATGGGTACACCGGGGAGCTGTTTTTT CASSDGYTGELFF
- TRBJ2-7 TRBV19 - TGTGCCAGTAGTCTCACGGTTTACTGGGACGAGCAGTACTTC CASSLTVYWDEQYF
- TRBJ2-6 TRBV3-1/TRBV3-2 - TGTGCCAGCAGCCACCCACTGGGGCCCGGGGCCAACGTCCTGACTTTC CASSHPLGPGANVLTF
- TRBJ1-4 TRBV5-4 - TGTGCCAGCAGCTTCGAGGAAAAACTGTTTTTT CASSFEEKLFF
- TRBJ2-1 TRBV5-1 - TGCGCCAGCAGCTTCGATCTCGGGTCCCAGTTCTTC CASSFDLGSQFF
- TRBJ2-2 TRBV12-3/TRBV12-4 - TGTGCCAGCAGGAGTGGGGGCGGGGAGCTGTTTTTT CASRSGGGELFF
- TRBJ1-2 TRBV7-9 - TGTGCCAGCAGCTTAGGGTCGGACTATGGCTACACCTTC CASSLGSDYGYTF
- TRBJ2-2 TRBV12-2 - TGTGCAAGTCGCCCCAGGGGTCGGACAGCGAACACCGGGGAGCTGTTTTTT CASRPRGRTANTGELFF
TRBD1 TRBJ2-3 TRBV5-1 - TGCGCCAGCAGCTTATCAGACAGGGCGCGGCTGGCCTCCGGGCAGTATTTT CASSLSDRARLASGQYF
TRBD1 TRBJ1-1 TRBV6-2/TRBV6-3 - TGTGCCAGCAGTGATTGGGACAGGGGTAACACTGAAGCTTTCTTT CASSDWDRGNTEAFF
TRBD1 TRBJ1-2 TRBV7-2 - TGTGCCAGCAGCCCCCGGGACAGTTATGGCTACACCTTC CASSPRDSYGYTF
TRBD1 TRBJ2-2 TRBV24-1 - TGTGCCACCAGTGATCCCCGGGGTCAGGGGGCATCCGGGGAGCTGTTTTTT CATSDPRGQGASGELFF
- TRBJ2-7 TRBV7-2 - TGTGCCAGCAGCTTAGCGACACCATCGTACTTTGGAGGCGAGCAGTACTTC CASSLATPSYFGGEQYF
- TRBJ2-1 TRBV7-2 - TGTGCCAGCAGCTTACGGCGGGCGGAAGGGGAGCAGTTCTTC CASSLRRAEGEQFF
TRBD2 TRBJ2-1 TRBV18 - TGTGCCAGCTCACCAGCGACTAGCGAAAATGAGCAGTTCTTC CASSPATSENEQFF
- TRBJ1-1 TRBV19 - TGTGCCAGTAGAGACACAGGCCCTGGGGGTCATGAAGCTTTCTTT CASRDTGPGGHEAFF
TRBD1 TRBJ2-1 TRBV4-1 - TGCGCCAGCAGCCAAGACTTGGTGACAGGGGTCAAAAATGAGCAGTTCTTC CASSQDLVTGVKNEQFF
- TRBJ1-2 TRBV4-2 - TGTGCCAGCAGCCAAGCGGGGGGAGCTAACTATGGCTACACCTTC CASSQAGGANYGYTF
TRBD1 TRBJ1-5 TRBV9 - TGTGCCAGCAGCTCAGGGCCCGGACAGGGCAATCAGCCCCAGCATTTT CASSSGPGQGNQPQHF
- TRBJ2-7 TRBV2 - TGTGCCAGCAGGCGGGACATAAGCTCCTACGAGCAGTACTTC CASRRDISSYEQYF
- TRBJ2-6 TRBV2 - TGTGCCAGCGTCGTGCAGGGTTTCTCTGGGGCCAACGTCCTGACTTTC CASVVQGFSGANVLTF
TRBD1 TRBJ2-3 TRBV7-2 - TGTGCCAGCAGCCCGGGGTTTGGACAGGGCACAGATACGCAGTATTTT CASSPGFGQGTDTQYF
- TRBJ2-2 TRBV20-1 - TGCAGTGCTAGACTGACCGGGGAGCTGTTTTTT CSARLTGELFF
- TRBJ2-5 TRBV13 - TGTGCCAGCAGCTCCCCCGGGGCCCGCCAAGAGACCCAGTACTTC CASSSPGARQETQYF
TRBD1 TRBJ2-5 TRBV2 once TGTGCCAAACGCCTGACAGGGGTAGAGACCCAGTACTTC CAKRLTGVETQYF
TRBD2 TRBJ2-1 TRBV4-3 - TGCGCCAGCAGCCAAATAAGCGGGAGGAGCGGTGAGCAGTTCTTC CASSQISGRSGEQFF
TRBD2 TRBJ2-1 TRBV5-4 - TGTGCCAGCAGCCCGGGACTAGCGGGAGAAGATGAGCAGTTCTTC CASSPGLAGEDEQFF
TRBD1 TRBJ1-1 TRBV5-1 once TGCGCCAGCAGCTTGAGTGGGGACAGGCGCCTCACTGAAGCTTTCTTT CASSLSGDRRLTEAFF
TRBD2 TRBJ2-1 TRBV7-3 - TGTGCCAGCAGCACCGGACTAGCGGGAGGTTCAAATGAGCAGTTCTTC CASSTGLAGGSNEQFF
- TRBJ2-1 TRBV19 once TGTGCCAGTAGTACCCCTCGTCTACGGGATCCGGCCCACAATGAGCAGTTCTTC CASSTPRLRDPAHNEQFF
- TRBJ1-2 TRBV12-3/TRBV12-4 - TGTGCCAGCAGTTCCGGCGGGGGGGGCTACACCTTC CASSSGGGGYTF
TRBD2 TRBJ2-3 TRBV2 once TGTGCCAGCAGTGACCGCGGGGGGTGGGCAGATACGCAGTATTTT CASSDRGGWADTQYF
- TRBJ2-1 TRBV5-1 few TGCGCCAGCAGCCTAGTTTCTGATGAGCAGTTCTTC CASSLVSDEQFF
- TRBJ1-3 TRBV5-4 - TGTGCCAGCAGCTTAATCTCTGGAAACACCATATATTTT CASSLISGNTIYF
- TRBJ1-6 TRBV2 - TGTGCCAGCAGTGAATCAGGGCGGAATTCACCCCTCCACTTT CASSESGRNSPLHF
- TRBJ2-7 TRBV6-2/TRBV6-3 few TGTGCCAGCAGTTACGTAAGTTCGGGTGAGCAGTACTTC CASSYVSSGEQYF
TRBD1 TRBJ1-2 TRBV27 once TGTGCCAGCAGTTTGACAGGGCTTGGGTATGGCTACACCTTC CASSLTGLGYGYTF
TRBD1 TRBJ2-7 TRBV19 few TGTGCCAGTAGTGCCGGGACAGGGGAAAGATCCTACGAGCAGTACTTC CASSAGTGERSYEQYF
- TRBJ2-5 TRBV12-3/TRBV12-4 - TGTGCCAGCATGCGGGGCGGCGGAGAGACCCAGTACTTC CASMRGGGETQYF
- TRBJ1-3 TRBV6-5 - TGTGCCAGCAGCACGCTACTCTCTGGAAACACCATATATTTT CASSTLLSGNTIYF
TRBD2 TRBJ2-5 TRBV7-2 - TGTGCCAGCAGTAAGGCCCCTCTAGCGGGGACAGAGACCCAGTACTTC CASSKAPLAGTETQYF